This TCR beta chain was retrieved from a study of blood T cell repertoires in COVID-19. V was clipped by 5 bases and J by 8 bases, with 18 bases between them. The CDR3 runs to 14 residues. Germline CDR1 SNHLY, CDR2 FYNNEI. Assay used: immunoSEQ multiplex PCR; TCRdb lists only in-frame clones, some missing. The repertoire includes about 390,000 clones, approximately 87% of them detected once, and 10% sits in the top ten. The sequenced sample consisted of PBMCs or T cells enriched from blood (not recorded which). This receptor was obtained from a woman aged 45-65 years who had recovered from COVID-19. The chain has TRBV2 and TRBJ1-2, with D perhaps matching TRBD1 (6 bases). This CDR3 reads CASSKNQGIYGYTF. The CDR3, as DNA: TGTGCCAGCAGTAAGAATCAGGGGATTTACGGCTACACCTTC. The entire variable domain, with the rest obtained from reference TRBV2 and TRBJ1-2, is as follows: EPEVTQTPSHQVTQMGQEVILRCVPISNHLYFYWYRQILGQKVEFLVSFYNNEISEKSEIFDDQFSVERPDGSNFTLKIRSTKLEDSAMYFCASSKNQGIYGYTFGSGTRLTVV.